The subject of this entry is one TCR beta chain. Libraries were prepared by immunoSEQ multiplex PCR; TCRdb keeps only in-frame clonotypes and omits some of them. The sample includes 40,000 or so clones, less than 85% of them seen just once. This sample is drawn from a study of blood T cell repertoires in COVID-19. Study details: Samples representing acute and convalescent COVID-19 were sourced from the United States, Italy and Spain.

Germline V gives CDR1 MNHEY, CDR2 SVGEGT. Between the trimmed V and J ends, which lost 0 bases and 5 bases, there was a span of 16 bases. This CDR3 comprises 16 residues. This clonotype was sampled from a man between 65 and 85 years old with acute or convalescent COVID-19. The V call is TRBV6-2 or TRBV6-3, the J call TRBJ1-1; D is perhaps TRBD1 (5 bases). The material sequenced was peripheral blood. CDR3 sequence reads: CASSYSRVRGETEAFF. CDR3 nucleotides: TGTGCCAGCAGTTACTCGAGAGTCCGGGGGGAGACTGAAGCTTTCTTT.